These T cell receptor beta chains were read from a single sample in a study of T cell responses to AZD1222 COVID-19 vaccine. The protocol was immunoSEQ multiplex PCR, while the TCRdb copy is restricted to in-frame clones and leaves out a portion. The data contain about 96,000 clones, 70% to 90% of them singletons. Sample: peripheral blood, taken on day 0 of AZD1222 vaccination. Receptors were obtained from an adult in good health. Both conserved end residues are part of each CDR3. A D gene is named only where the DNA matches it firmly. The listing skips clone size in some rows; elsewhere it reads once, few, many or a size class.

clone_size: -
v_call: TRBV4-3
j_call: TRBJ1-2
d_call: -
cdr3_nt: TGCGCCAGCAGCCAGGAAGAAGGCCGAGGCTACACCTTC
cdr3_aa: CASSQEEGRGYTF

clone_size: -
v_call: TRBV21-1
j_call: TRBJ1-6
d_call: -
cdr3_nt: TGTGCCAGCAGCAAAAGGGGGGAAGAGGACAGCCGAAGCTCCTATAATTCACCCCTCCACTTT
cdr3_aa: CASSKRGEEDSRSSYNSPLHF

clone_size: -
v_call: TRBV7-8
j_call: TRBJ2-2
d_call: -
cdr3_nt: TGTGCCAGCAGCTCATTTATCGCTAGTGCCGGGGAGCTGTTTTTT
cdr3_aa: CASSSFIASAGELFF

clone_size: -
v_call: TRBV7-7
j_call: TRBJ2-1
d_call: -
cdr3_nt: TGTGCTAGCAGCCCCCGCCCGTCGTTAGGACGGAGTCCCCCCTTAAACTACAATGAGCAGTTCTTC
cdr3_aa: CASSPRPSLGRSPPLNYNEQFF

clone_size: -
v_call: TRBV12-3/TRBV12-4
j_call: TRBJ1-5
d_call: -
cdr3_nt: TGTGCCAGCACCCTACACGGCAATCAGCCCCAGCATTTT
cdr3_aa: CASTLHGNQPQHF

clone_size: -
v_call: TRBV30
j_call: TRBJ2-3
d_call: TRBD2
cdr3_nt: TGTGCCTGGAGTGGCGGGGGGGCAGATACGCAGTATTTT
cdr3_aa: CAWSGGGADTQYF

clone_size: -
v_call: TRBV15
j_call: TRBJ1-3
d_call: -
cdr3_nt: TGTGCCACCAGCAGAGATGGGCGGCTCGGAAACACCATATATTTT
cdr3_aa: CATSRDGRLGNTIYF

clone_size: -
v_call: TRBV19
j_call: TRBJ2-4
d_call: -
cdr3_nt: TGTGCCAGTAGTATAGACCAGTTTAACATTCAGTACTTC
cdr3_aa: CASSIDQFNIQYF

clone_size: -
v_call: TRBV3-1/TRBV3-2
j_call: TRBJ2-2
d_call: -
cdr3_nt: TGTGCCAGCAGCCAAGGAACCGGGGAGCTGTTTTTT
cdr3_aa: CASSQGTGELFF

clone_size: few
v_call: TRBV6-1
j_call: TRBJ2-7
d_call: -
cdr3_nt: TGTGCCAGCAGTGAGGGGGGATGGACCAGTCCCTACGAGCAGTACTTC
cdr3_aa: CASSEGGWTSPYEQYF

clone_size: -
v_call: TRBV2
j_call: TRBJ1-1
d_call: -
cdr3_nt: TGTGCCAGCAGATCATTCCTTCGCATGAACACTGAAGCTTTCTTT
cdr3_aa: CASRSFLRMNTEAFF

clone_size: -
v_call: TRBV27
j_call: TRBJ1-1
d_call: TRBD1
cdr3_nt: TGTGCCAGCAGTCCCCGTAGGGGGCAGCACACTGAAGCTTTCTTT
cdr3_aa: CASSPRRGQHTEAFF

clone_size: -
v_call: TRBV14
j_call: TRBJ2-2
d_call: -
cdr3_nt: TGTGCCAGCAGCCAACGGCTCCTTGGCACCGGGGAGCTGTTTTTT
cdr3_aa: CASSQRLLGTGELFF

clone_size: -
v_call: TRBV6-5
j_call: TRBJ1-1
d_call: -
cdr3_nt: TGTGCCAGCCGGCGGGGGCGGGACACTGAAGCTTTCTTT
cdr3_aa: CASRRGRDTEAFF

clone_size: -
v_call: TRBV30
j_call: TRBJ1-4
d_call: TRBD1
cdr3_nt: TGTGCCTGGAGTCTCCGGACAGGGGTTAGGGAGAAACTGTTTTTT
cdr3_aa: CAWSLRTGVREKLFF

clone_size: -
v_call: TRBV19
j_call: TRBJ2-2
d_call: TRBD1
cdr3_nt: TGTGCCAGTAGGGATGGACAGGGTACCACCGGGGAGCTGTTTTTT
cdr3_aa: CASRDGQGTTGELFF

clone_size: -
v_call: TRBV27
j_call: TRBJ2-5
d_call: -
cdr3_nt: TGTGCCAGCAGTTCCCCCCGGGGTCAGGGTGAAGAGACCCAGTACTTC
cdr3_aa: CASSSPRGQGEETQYF

clone_size: -
v_call: TRBV19
j_call: TRBJ1-3
d_call: -
cdr3_nt: TGTGCCAGTAGTCATGTGGGCAGGGGTTCCGGAAACACCATATATTTT
cdr3_aa: CASSHVGRGSGNTIYF

clone_size: -
v_call: TRBV19
j_call: TRBJ1-1
d_call: -
cdr3_nt: TGTGCCAGTAGTCAACCCTGGGGCGAGGGGACGAGGTTTGAAGCTTTCTTT
cdr3_aa: CASSQPWGEGTRFEAFF

clone_size: -
v_call: TRBV9
j_call: TRBJ1-3
d_call: -
cdr3_nt: TGTGCCAGCAGCGTAGCTATGGGGGCAGGAAACACCATATATTTT
cdr3_aa: CASSVAMGAGNTIYF

clone_size: -
v_call: TRBV6-5
j_call: TRBJ1-2
d_call: TRBD1
cdr3_nt: TGTGCCAGCAGTTCGAGACAGGGGGCTGACTATGGCTACACCTTC
cdr3_aa: CASSSRQGADYGYTF

clone_size: -
v_call: TRBV9
j_call: TRBJ2-3
d_call: -
cdr3_nt: TGTGCCAGCAGCGTAGAACAGGGACGCACAGATACGCAGTATTTT
cdr3_aa: CASSVEQGRTDTQYF

clone_size: -
v_call: TRBV6-1
j_call: TRBJ1-2
d_call: -
cdr3_nt: TGTGCCAGCAGTGAACTGCGGGGGTCTCTGGGTGGCTACACCTTC
cdr3_aa: CASSELRGSLGGYTF

clone_size: -
v_call: TRBV28
j_call: TRBJ1-5
d_call: -
cdr3_nt: TGTGCCAGCAGGAAACGTCCCCTTCAGCCCCAGCATTTT
cdr3_aa: CASRKRPLQPQHF

clone_size: -
v_call: TRBV2
j_call: TRBJ2-7
d_call: -
cdr3_nt: TGTGCCAGCAGTGAACAGGAAATGCAGTACTTC
cdr3_aa: CASSEQEMQYF

clone_size: -
v_call: TRBV20-1
j_call: TRBJ2-1
d_call: -
cdr3_nt: TGCAGTGCTAGTGGGCATAGACATGAGCAGTTCTTC
cdr3_aa: CSASGHRHEQFF

clone_size: -
v_call: TRBV4-3
j_call: TRBJ1-5
d_call: -
cdr3_nt: TGCGCCAGCAGCCAAGATGTTTCAGATTATAGCAATCAGCCCCAGCATTTT
cdr3_aa: CASSQDVSDYSNQPQHF

clone_size: -
v_call: TRBV30
j_call: TRBJ1-6
d_call: TRBD1
cdr3_nt: TGTGCCTGGAGTTCCCGACAGGGTCGTTCCTATAATTCACCCCTCCACTTT
cdr3_aa: CAWSSRQGRSYNSPLHF

clone_size: -
v_call: TRBV19
j_call: TRBJ2-1
d_call: TRBD2
cdr3_nt: TGTGCCAGTATAGCGGGGGCACCCGGGGAGCAGTTCTTC
cdr3_aa: CASIAGAPGEQFF

clone_size: -
v_call: TRBV3-1/TRBV3-2
j_call: TRBJ1-4
d_call: -
cdr3_nt: TGTGCCAGCAGCCAAGGGCCCGTAGCTAATGAAAAACTGTTTTTT
cdr3_aa: CASSQGPVANEKLFF

clone_size: -
v_call: TRBV5-8
j_call: TRBJ1-3
d_call: -
cdr3_nt: TGTGCCAGCAGCTTGATCGGGAAAAACACCATATATTTT
cdr3_aa: CASSLIGKNTIYF

clone_size: -
v_call: TRBV5-6
j_call: TRBJ1-3
d_call: -
cdr3_nt: TGTGCCAGCAGCCAGTCGCGCGGATCTGGAAACACCATATATTTT
cdr3_aa: CASSQSRGSGNTIYF

clone_size: -
v_call: TRBV7-3
j_call: TRBJ1-1
d_call: TRBD1
cdr3_nt: TGTGCCAGCAGCTCACTACAGGGGGCGAGGACTGAAGCTTTCTTT
cdr3_aa: CASSSLQGARTEAFF

clone_size: once
v_call: TRBV6-6
j_call: TRBJ1-6
d_call: -
cdr3_nt: TGTGCCAGCAGTTATACCGGGGTGAATTCACCCCTCCACTTT
cdr3_aa: CASSYTGVNSPLHF

clone_size: -
v_call: TRBV7-2
j_call: TRBJ1-6
d_call: -
cdr3_nt: TGTGCCAGCAGCTTAGTTGGCCAGGGGATAAATAATTCACCCCTCCACTTT
cdr3_aa: CASSLVGQGINNSPLHF

clone_size: -
v_call: TRBV5-6
j_call: TRBJ2-2
d_call: -
cdr3_nt: TGTGCCAGCAGCTTGTCCCAGAGTTGGACCGGGGAGCTGTTTTTT
cdr3_aa: CASSLSQSWTGELFF

clone_size: once
v_call: TRBV28
j_call: TRBJ1-2
d_call: -
cdr3_nt: TGTGCCAGCAGTTTGAGCGGAGGGAACTATGGCTACACCTTC
cdr3_aa: CASSLSGGNYGYTF

clone_size: -
v_call: TRBV2
j_call: TRBJ2-7
d_call: -
cdr3_nt: TGTGCCAGCAGTGACAGCCACGGCGAGCAGTACTTC
cdr3_aa: CASSDSHGEQYF

clone_size: few
v_call: TRBV2
j_call: TRBJ2-7
d_call: -
cdr3_nt: TGTGCCAGCAGCAGTTCACTAACGGGCGAGCAGTACTTC
cdr3_aa: CASSSSLTGEQYF

clone_size: -
v_call: TRBV7-3
j_call: TRBJ2-3
d_call: -
cdr3_nt: TGTGCCAGCAGTTCGGCAGGAAAAGGGACAGATACGCAGTATTTT
cdr3_aa: CASSSAGKGTDTQYF

clone_size: -
v_call: TRBV10-3
j_call: TRBJ2-2
d_call: -
cdr3_nt: TGTGCCATCAGTGATTCTAACAGGGACGGGGAGCTGTTTTTT
cdr3_aa: CAISDSNRDGELFF

clone_size: once
v_call: TRBV19
j_call: TRBJ1-5
d_call: TRBD1
cdr3_nt: TGTGCCAGTAGCACACAGGGGTATGAACAGCCCCAGCATTTT
cdr3_aa: CASSTQGYEQPQHF

clone_size: -
v_call: TRBV7-8
j_call: TRBJ2-7
d_call: -
cdr3_nt: TGTGCCAGCAGCTCAACCGGGTACGAGCAGTACTTC
cdr3_aa: CASSSTGYEQYF

clone_size: -
v_call: TRBV11-3
j_call: TRBJ1-1
d_call: -
cdr3_nt: TGTGCCAGCAGCCTTAGACCGAACACTGAAGCTTTCTTT
cdr3_aa: CASSLRPNTEAFF

clone_size: -
v_call: TRBV4-3
j_call: TRBJ1-2
d_call: TRBD1
cdr3_nt: TGCGCCAGCAGCCCACGTGGGACAGGGGATTATGCTGGCTACACCTTC
cdr3_aa: CASSPRGTGDYAGYTF

clone_size: -
v_call: TRBV5-1
j_call: TRBJ1-1
d_call: TRBD1
cdr3_nt: TGCGCCAGCAGCGGACAGGGGAGTGTGGCTTTCTTT
cdr3_aa: CASSGQGSVAFF